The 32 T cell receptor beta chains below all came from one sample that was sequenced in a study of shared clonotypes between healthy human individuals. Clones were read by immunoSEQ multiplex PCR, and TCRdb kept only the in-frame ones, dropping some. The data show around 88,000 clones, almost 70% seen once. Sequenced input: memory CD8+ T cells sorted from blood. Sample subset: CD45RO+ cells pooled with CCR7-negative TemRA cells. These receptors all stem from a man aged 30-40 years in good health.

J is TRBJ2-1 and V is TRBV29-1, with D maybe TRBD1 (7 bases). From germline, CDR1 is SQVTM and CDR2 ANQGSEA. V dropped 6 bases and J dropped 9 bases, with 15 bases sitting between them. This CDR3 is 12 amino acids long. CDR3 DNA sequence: TGCAGCGTCCCCAGGGGGGCGGGTGAGCAGTTCTTC. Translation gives CSVPRGAGEQFF.

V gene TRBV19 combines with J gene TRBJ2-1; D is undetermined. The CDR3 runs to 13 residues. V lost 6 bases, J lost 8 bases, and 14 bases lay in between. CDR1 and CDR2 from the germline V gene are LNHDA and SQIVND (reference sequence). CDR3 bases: TGTGCCAGTAGCCCAACCCGTGTCCATGAGCAGTTCTTC. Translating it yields CASSPTRVHEQFF.

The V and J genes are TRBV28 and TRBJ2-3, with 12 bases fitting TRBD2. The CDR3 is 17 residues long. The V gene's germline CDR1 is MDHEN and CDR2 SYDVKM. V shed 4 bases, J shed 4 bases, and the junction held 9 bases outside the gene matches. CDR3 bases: TGTGCCAGCAGTTCCCAGGGGGGACTAGCGGGCGCAGATACGCAGTATTTT. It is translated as CASSSQGGLAGADTQYF.

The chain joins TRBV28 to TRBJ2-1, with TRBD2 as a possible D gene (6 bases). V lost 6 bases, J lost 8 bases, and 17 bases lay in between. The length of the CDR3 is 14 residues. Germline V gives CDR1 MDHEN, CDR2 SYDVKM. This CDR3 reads CASSGLSALYEQFF. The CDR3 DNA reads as TGTGCCAGCAGCGGACTAAGCGCCTTGTATGAGCAGTTCTTC. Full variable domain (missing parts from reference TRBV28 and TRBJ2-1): DVKVTQSSRYLVKRTGEKVFLECVQDMDHENMFWYRQDPGLGLRLIYFSYDVKMKEKGDIPEGYSVSREKKERFSLILESASTNQTSMYLCASSGLSALYEQFFGPGTRLTVL.

The CDR3 reads CASSLEGLAGGGDEQFF. DNA for the CDR3: TGCGCCAGCAGCTTGGAGGGACTAGCGGGAGGTGGGGATGAGCAGTTCTTC. This chain links TRBV5-1 with TRBJ2-1; 15 bases agree with TRBD2. Germline trimming cut 0 bases from V and 8 bases from J; bases unmatched to any gene: 6. CDR1 and CDR2 from the germline V gene are SGHRS and YFSETQ. This CDR3 region has 17 residues.

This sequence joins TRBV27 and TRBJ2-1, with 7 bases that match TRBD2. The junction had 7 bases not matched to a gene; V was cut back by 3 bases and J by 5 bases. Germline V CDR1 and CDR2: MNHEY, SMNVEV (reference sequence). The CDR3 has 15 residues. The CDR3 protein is CASSFVGGRNNEQFF. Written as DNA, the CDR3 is TGTGCCAGCAGTTTTGTGGGCGGGAGAAACAATGAGCAGTTCTTC.

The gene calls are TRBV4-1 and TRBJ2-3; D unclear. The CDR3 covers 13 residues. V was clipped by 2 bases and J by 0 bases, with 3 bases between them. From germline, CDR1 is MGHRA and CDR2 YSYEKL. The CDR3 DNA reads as TGCGCCAGCAGCCAACGGAGCACAGATACGCAGTATTTT. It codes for CASSQRSTDTQYF.

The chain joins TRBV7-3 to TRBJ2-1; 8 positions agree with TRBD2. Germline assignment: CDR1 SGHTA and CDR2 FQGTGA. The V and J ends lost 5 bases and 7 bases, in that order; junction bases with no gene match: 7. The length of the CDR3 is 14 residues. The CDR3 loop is CASSTGTSGNEQFF. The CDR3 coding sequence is TGTGCCAGCAGCACCGGCACTAGCGGAAATGAGCAGTTCTTC.

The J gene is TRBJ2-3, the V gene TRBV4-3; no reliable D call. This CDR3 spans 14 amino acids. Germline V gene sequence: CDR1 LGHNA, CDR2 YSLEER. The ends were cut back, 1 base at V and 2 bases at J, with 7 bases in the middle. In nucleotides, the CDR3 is TGCGCCAGCAGCCAAGTCAGACACACAGATACGCAGTATTTT. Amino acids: CASSQVRHTDTQYF.

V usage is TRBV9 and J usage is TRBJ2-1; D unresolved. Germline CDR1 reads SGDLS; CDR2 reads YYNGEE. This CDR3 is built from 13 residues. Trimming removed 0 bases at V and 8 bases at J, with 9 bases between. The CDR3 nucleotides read TGTGCCAGCAGCGTAGGGGGTGGAGATGAGCAGTTCTTC. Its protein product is CASSVGGGDEQFF. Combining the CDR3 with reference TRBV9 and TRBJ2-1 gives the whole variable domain DSGVTQTPKHLITATGQRVTLRCSPRSGDLSVYWYQQSLDQGLQFLIQYYNGEERAKGNILERFSAQQFPDLHSELNLSSLELGDSALYFCASSVGGGDEQFFGPGTRLTVL.

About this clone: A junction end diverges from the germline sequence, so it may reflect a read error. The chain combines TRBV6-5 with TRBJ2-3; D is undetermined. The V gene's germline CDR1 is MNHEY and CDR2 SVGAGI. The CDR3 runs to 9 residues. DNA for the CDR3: TGTGCCAGCACCGATACGCAGTATTTT. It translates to CASTDTQYF.

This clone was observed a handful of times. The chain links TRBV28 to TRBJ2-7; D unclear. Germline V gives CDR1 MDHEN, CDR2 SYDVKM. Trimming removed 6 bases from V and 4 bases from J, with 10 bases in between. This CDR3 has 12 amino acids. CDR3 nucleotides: TGTGCCAGCAGCATTCTAGAGTACGAGCAGTACTTC. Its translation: CASSILEYEQYF.

The DNA of the CDR3 is TGTGCCAGCAGCTCCGGACAGGGGGCTGCGTTTAACTATGGCTACACCTTC. This encodes CASSSGQGAAFNYGYTF. V is TRBV11-2 and J is TRBJ1-2; TRBD1 agrees at 11 bases. The J segment lost 1 base and the V segment lost 4 bases, leaving 8 bases of the junction unmatched. This CDR3 is 17 amino acids long. Germline V gene data show CDR1 as SGHAT and CDR2 as FQNNGV.

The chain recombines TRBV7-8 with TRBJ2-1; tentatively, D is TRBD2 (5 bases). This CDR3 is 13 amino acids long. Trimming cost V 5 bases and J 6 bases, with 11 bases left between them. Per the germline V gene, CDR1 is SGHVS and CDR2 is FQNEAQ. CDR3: CASSASRTNEQFF. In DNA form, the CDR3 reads TGTGCCAGCAGCGCTAGCAGGACCAATGAGCAGTTCTTC.

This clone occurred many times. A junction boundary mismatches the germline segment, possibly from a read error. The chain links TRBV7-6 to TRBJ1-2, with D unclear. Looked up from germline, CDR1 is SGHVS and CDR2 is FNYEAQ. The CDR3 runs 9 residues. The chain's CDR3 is CASSQKMDF. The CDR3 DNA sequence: TGTGCCAGCAGCCAAAAGATGGATTTC.

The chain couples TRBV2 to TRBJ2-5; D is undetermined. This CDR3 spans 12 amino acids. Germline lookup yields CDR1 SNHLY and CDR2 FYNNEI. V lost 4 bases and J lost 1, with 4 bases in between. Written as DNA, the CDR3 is TGTGCCAGCAGTGGCCTCCAAGAGACCCAGTACTTC. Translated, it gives CASSGLQETQYF.

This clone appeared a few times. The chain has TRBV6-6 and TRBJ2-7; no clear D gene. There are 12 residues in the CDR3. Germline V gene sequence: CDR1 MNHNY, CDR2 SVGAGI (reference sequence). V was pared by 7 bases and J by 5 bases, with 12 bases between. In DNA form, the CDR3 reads TGTGCCAGCACCAAGGCCCGCAACGAGCAGTACTTC. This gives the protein CASTKARNEQYF.

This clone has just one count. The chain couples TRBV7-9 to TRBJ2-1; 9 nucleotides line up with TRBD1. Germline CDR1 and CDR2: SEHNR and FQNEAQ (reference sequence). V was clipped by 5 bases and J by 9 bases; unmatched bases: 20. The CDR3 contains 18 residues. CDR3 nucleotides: TGTGCCAGCAGCCACTCGGGACAGGGCCCGGGAGGCCAGGGTGAGCAGTTCTTC. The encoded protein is CASSHSGQGPGGQGEQFF. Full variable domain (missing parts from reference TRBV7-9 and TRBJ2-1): DTGVSQNPRHKITKRGQNVTFRCDPISEHNRLYWYRQTLGQGPEFLTYFQNEAQLEKSRLLSDRFSAERPKGSFSTLEIQRTEQGDSAMYLCASSHSGQGPGGQGEQFFGPGTRLTVL.

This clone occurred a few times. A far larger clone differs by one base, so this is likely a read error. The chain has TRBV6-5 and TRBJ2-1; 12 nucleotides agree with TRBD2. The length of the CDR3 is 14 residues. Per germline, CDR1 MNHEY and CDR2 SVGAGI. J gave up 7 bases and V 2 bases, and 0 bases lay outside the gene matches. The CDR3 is CASSYGTSGNEQFF. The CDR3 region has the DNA TGTGCCAGCAGTTACGGGACTAGCGGGAATGAGCAGTTCTTC.

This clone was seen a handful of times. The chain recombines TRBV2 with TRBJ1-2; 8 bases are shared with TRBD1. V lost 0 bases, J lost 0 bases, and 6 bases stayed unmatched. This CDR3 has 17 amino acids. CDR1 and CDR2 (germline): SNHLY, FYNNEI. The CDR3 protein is CASSEAWGQEPNYGYTF. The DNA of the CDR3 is TGTGCCAGCAGTGAAGCCTGGGGACAGGAGCCTAACTATGGCTACACCTTC.

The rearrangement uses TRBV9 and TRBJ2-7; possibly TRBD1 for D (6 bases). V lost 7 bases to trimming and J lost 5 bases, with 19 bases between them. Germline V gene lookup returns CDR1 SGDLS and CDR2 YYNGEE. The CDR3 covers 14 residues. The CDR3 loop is CASAKVGPGDEQYF. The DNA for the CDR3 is TGTGCCAGCGCCAAGGTGGGTCCAGGGGACGAGCAGTACTTC.

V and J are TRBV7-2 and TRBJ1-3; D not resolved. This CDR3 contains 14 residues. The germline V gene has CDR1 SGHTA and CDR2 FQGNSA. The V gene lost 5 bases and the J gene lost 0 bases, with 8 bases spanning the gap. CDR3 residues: CASSQQFSGNTIYF. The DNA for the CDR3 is TGTGCCAGCAGCCAACAGTTCTCTGGAAACACCATATATTTT.

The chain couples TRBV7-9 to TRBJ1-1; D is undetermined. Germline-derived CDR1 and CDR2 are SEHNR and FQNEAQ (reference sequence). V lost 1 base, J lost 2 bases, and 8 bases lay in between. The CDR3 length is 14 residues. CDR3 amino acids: CASSLGNINTEAFF. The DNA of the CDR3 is TGTGCCAGCAGCTTAGGTAACATCAACACTGAAGCTTTCTTT. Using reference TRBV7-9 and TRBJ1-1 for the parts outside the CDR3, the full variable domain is DTGVSQNPRHKITKRGQNVTFRCDPISEHNRLYWYRQTLGQGPEFLTYFQNEAQLEKSRLLSDRFSAERPKGSFSTLEIQRTEQGDSAMYLCASSLGNINTEAFFGQGTRLTVV.

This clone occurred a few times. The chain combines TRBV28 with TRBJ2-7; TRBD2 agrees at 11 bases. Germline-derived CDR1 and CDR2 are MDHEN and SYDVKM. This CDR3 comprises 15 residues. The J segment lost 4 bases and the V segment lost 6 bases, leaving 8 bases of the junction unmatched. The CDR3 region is CASRQTSGRGYEQYF. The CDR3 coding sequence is TGTGCCAGCAGGCAAACTAGCGGGAGAGGTTACGAGCAGTACTTC.

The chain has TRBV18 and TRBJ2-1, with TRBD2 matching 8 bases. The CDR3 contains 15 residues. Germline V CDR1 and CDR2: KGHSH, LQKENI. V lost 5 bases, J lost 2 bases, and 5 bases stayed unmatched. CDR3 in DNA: TGTGCCAGCTCAATGTCAGCGGGAGCCTACAATGAGCAGTTCTTC. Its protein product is CASSMSAGAYNEQFF.

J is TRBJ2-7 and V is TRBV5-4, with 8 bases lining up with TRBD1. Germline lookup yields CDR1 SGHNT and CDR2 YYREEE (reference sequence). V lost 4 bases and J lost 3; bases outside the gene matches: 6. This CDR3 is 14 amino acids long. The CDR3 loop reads CASSQGQGVYEQYF. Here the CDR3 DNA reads TGTGCCAGCAGCCAAGGACAGGGTGTCTACGAGCAGTACTTC.

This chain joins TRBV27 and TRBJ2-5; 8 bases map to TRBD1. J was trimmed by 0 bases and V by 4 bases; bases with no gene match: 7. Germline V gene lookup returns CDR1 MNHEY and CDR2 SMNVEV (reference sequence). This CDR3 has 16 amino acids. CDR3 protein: CASSSERQGYQETQYF. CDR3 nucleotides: TGTGCCAGCAGTTCAGAACGACAGGGGTACCAAGAGACCCAGTACTTC.

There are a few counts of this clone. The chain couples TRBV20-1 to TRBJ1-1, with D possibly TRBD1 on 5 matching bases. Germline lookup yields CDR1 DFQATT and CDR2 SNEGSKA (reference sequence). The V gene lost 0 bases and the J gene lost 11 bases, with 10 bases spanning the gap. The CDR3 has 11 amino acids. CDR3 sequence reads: CSARDGAVAFF. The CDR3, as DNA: TGCAGTGCTAGAGATGGGGCTGTGGCTTTCTTT.

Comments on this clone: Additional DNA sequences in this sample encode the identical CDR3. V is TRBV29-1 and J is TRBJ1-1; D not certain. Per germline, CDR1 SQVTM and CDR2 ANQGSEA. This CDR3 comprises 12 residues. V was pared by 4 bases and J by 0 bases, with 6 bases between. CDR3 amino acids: CSVARMNTEAFF. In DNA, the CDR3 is TGCAGCGTTGCACGGATGAACACTGAAGCTTTCTTT.

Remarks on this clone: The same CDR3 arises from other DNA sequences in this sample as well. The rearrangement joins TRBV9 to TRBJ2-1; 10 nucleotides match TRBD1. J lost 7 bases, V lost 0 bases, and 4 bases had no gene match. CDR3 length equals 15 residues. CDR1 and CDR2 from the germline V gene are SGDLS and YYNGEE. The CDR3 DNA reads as TGTGCCAGCAGCGTAGAGGGGACAGGGGTGAATGAGCAGTTCTTC. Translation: CASSVEGTGVNEQFF. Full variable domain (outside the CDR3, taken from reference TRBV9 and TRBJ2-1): DSGVTQTPKHLITATGQRVTLRCSPRSGDLSVYWYQQSLDQGLQFLIQYYNGEERAKGNILERFSAQQFPDLHSELNLSSLELGDSALYFCASSVEGTGVNEQFFGPGTRLTVL.

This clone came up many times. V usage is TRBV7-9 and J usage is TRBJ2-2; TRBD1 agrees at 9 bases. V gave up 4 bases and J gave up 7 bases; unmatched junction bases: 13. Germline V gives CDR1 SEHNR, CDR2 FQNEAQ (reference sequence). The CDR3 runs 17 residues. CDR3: CASSSTGRTGAGGELFF. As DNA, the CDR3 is TGTGCCAGCAGCTCTACCGGCCGGACAGGGGCGGGCGGGGAGCTGTTTTTT.

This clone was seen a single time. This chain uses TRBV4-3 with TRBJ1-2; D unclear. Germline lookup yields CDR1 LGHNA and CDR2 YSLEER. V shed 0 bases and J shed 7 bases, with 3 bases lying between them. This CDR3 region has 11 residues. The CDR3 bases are TGCGCCAGCAGCCAAGAGGGTGGCTACACCTTC. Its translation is CASSQEGGYTF.